A single sample is the source of the 4 T cell receptor beta chains below, sequenced in a study of shared clonotypes between healthy human individuals. Libraries were prepared by immunoSEQ multiplex PCR; TCRdb keeps only in-frame clonotypes and omits some of them. The table shows about 2.1 million clones, with 93% occurring only once. Positively selected for CCR7, the CD45RO-negative cells used as naive CD8 cells excluded terminally differentiated effector memory CD45RA+ cells. Sequenced input: naive CD8+ T cells from PBMCs. The receptors here all came from a man aged 18 to 29 in good health. Some clones in this sample may be carry-over from other donors' samples.

The rearrangement joins TRBV9 to TRBJ2-1, with D tentatively TRBD1 or TRBD2 (5 bases each). Trimming cost V 4 bases and J 2 bases, with 22 bases left between them. The CDR3 is 18 residues long. In germline, CDR1 is SGDLS, CDR2 YYNGEE. CDR3 sequence reads: CASSHRVHRDRAYNEQFF. Written as DNA, the CDR3 is TGTGCCAGCAGCCATAGAGTACACCGGGACCGAGCCTACAATGAGCAGTTCTTC.

This clone was detected only once. The chain combines TRBV27 with TRBJ2-3, with TRBD1 matching over 8 bases. Germline-derived CDR1 and CDR2 are MNHEY and SMNVEV (reference sequence). J lost 7 bases, V lost 3 bases, and 6 bases had no gene match. The CDR3 is 14 residues long. CDR3 sequence reads: CASSFQGAVNTQYF. The CDR3 nucleotides read TGTGCCAGCAGTTTTCAGGGGGCGGTAAATACGCAGTATTTT.

This clone was seen a few times. The V and J genes are TRBV5-5 and TRBJ1-1; D remains ambiguous. The CDR3 runs to 17 residues. Germline CDR1 is SGHKS and CDR2 is YYEKEE (reference sequence). The V and J ends lost 3 bases and 1 base respectively, with 19 bases between them. The CDR3 nucleotides read TGTGCCAGCAGCTCGCCTATCCGGGATGGAGGGAACACTGAAGCTTTCTTT. Amino acids: CASSSPIRDGGNTEAFF.

In regard to this clone: Within the sample, other DNA sequences also encode this same CDR3. In DNA form, the CDR3 reads TGTGCCAGCAGTTTATGGGGCGGCAATCAGCCCCAGCATTTT. This gives the protein CASSLWGGNQPQHF. The chain employs TRBV27 and TRBJ1-5; TRBD1 is a possible D gene (5 bases). CDR3 length: 14 residues. The V end was cut by 1 base, the J end by 2 bases, with 6 bases between. Germline loops: CDR1 MNHEY, CDR2 SMNVEV (reference sequence).